The sequence of this TCR beta chain was determined in a study of STAT5B mutations in CD4+ large granular lymphocyte leukemia. The assay was run at survey level. The authors' processing: The detection floor for productive clonotype frequency was 2.59 x 10-5. This table comes from immunoSEQ multiplex PCR, and its TCRdb copy is limited to in-frame clones, with some not included. V and J calls and clone size are those listed in that table; D and trimming were worked out from the DNA. Here the sample spans 40,000 to 45,000 clones, approximately 84% being singletons. Germline values: CDR1 MNHEY, CDR2 SMNVEV (reference sequence). V was cut by 3 bases and J by 2 bases, with 7 bases left in between. This CDR3 comprises 13 residues. Findings and caveats of the study: Main leukemic clonotypes were patient-specific, but roughly 26% appeared at low frequency elsewhere. Top patient clones used TRBV06 genes more often: 8/27 versus 2/35 in controls.

A note on this clone: Its antigen is unknown.

The rearrangement joins TRBV27 to TRBJ2-5; tentative D call: TRBD1 (6 bases). The sequencing sample was made of CD4+ T cells from blood buffy coats. This clonotype was obtained from a human donor in good health. The DNA for the CDR3 is TGTGCCAGCAGTTTCGACAGGCAAGAGACCCAGTACTTC. It is translated as CASSFDRQETQYF.